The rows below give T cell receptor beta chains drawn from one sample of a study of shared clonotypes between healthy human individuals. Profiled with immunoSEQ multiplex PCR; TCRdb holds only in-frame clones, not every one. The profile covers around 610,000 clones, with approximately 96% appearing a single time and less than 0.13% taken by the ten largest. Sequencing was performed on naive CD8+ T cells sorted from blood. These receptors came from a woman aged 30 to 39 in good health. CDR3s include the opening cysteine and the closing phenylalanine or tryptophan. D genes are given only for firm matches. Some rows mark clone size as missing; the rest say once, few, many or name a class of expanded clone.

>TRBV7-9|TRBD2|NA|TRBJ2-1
CASSPASGRHNEQFF
TGTGCCAGCAGCCCTGCTAGCGGGAGGCATAATGAGCAGTTCTTC
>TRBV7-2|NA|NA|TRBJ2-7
CASSSPWEQYF
TGTGCCAGCAGCTCGCCTTGGGAGCAGTACTTC
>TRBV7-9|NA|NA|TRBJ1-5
CASSLGYGIDQPQHF
TGTGCCAGCAGCTTAGGGTATGGGATCGATCAGCCCCAGCATTTT
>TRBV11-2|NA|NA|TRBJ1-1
CASSLDYGLNTEAFF
TGTGCCAGCAGCTTAGATTATGGCCTGAACACTGAAGCTTTCTTT
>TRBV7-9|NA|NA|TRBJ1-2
CASSAILFESYTF
TGTGCCAGCAGCGCGATTCTCTTCGAAAGCTACACCTTC
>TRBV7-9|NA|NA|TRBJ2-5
CASSPIPERETQYF
TGTGCCAGCAGCCCAATACCCGAAAGAGAGACCCAGTACTTC
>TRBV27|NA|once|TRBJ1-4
CASSPWTPNEKLFF
TGTGCCAGCAGTCCTTGGACCCCCAATGAAAAACTGTTTTTT
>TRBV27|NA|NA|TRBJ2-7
CASSFGDGYEQYF
TGTGCCAGCAGTTTCGGTGACGGGTACGAGCAGTACTTC
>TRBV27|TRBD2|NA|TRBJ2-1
CASSHGTSGIKNEQFF
TGTGCCAGCAGTCACGGGACTAGCGGGATTAAGAATGAGCAGTTCTTC
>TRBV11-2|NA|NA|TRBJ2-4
CASSLRLAKNIQYF
TGTGCCAGCAGCTTACGGCTAGCCAAAAACATTCAGTACTTC
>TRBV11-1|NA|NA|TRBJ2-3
CASSLEQGADTQYF
TGTGCCAGCAGCTTAGAACAGGGTGCAGATACGCAGTATTTT
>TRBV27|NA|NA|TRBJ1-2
CASSPGPSYGYTF
TGTGCCAGCAGTCCAGGACCGTCCTATGGCTACACCTTC
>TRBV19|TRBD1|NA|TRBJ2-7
CASSQGDRGAYEQYF
TGTGCCAGTAGTCAAGGGGACAGGGGTGCGTACGAGCAGTACTTC
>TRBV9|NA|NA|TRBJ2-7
CASSVGSPLGFEQYF
TGTGCCAGCAGCGTAGGGTCCCCTCTAGGGTTCGAGCAGTACTTC
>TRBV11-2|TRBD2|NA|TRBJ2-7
CASSYEPAGAGYEQYF
TGTGCCAGCAGTTATGAGCCTGCGGGAGCGGGTTACGAGCAGTACTTC
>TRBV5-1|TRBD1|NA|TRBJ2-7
CASSYGTAYEQYF
TGCGCCAGCAGCTACGGGACAGCCTACGAGCAGTACTTC
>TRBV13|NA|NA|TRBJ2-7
CASSLNAGHYEQYF
TGTGCCAGCAGCTTGAACGCCGGACACTACGAGCAGTACTTC
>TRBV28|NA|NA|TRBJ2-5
CASSADSSRETQYF
TGTGCCAGCAGCGCAGATAGTTCGAGAGAGACCCAGTACTTC
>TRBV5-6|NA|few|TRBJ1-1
CASSLSGLSTEAFF
TGTGCCAGCAGCTTGAGTGGACTGAGCACTGAAGCTTTCTTT
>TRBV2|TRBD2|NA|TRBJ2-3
CASSRWLAGNTDTQYF
TGTGCCAGCTCAAGATGGCTAGCGGGAAACACAGATACGCAGTATTTT
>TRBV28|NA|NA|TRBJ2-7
CASSFFQGLYEQYF
TGTGCCAGCAGTTTTTTCCAGGGACTCTACGAGCAGTACTTC
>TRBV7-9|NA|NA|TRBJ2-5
CASSVTGAQETQYF
TGTGCCAGCAGCGTAACCGGGGCCCAAGAGACCCAGTACTTC
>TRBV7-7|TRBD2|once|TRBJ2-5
CASSLGGGRTETQYF
TGTGCCAGCAGCTTAGGAGGCGGGAGGACGGAGACCCAGTACTTC
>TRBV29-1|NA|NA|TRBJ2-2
CSVETADTGELFF
TGCAGCGTTGAGACAGCCGACACCGGGGAGCTGTTTTTT
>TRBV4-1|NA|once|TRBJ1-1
CASSQDGGSGINTEAFF
TGCGCCAGCAGCCAAGACGGGGGCTCAGGGATAAACACTGAAGCTTTCTTT
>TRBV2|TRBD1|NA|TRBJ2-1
CASPDRGVSYNEQFF
TGTGCCAGCCCGGACAGGGGCGTCTCCTACAATGAGCAGTTCTTC
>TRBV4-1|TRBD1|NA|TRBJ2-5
CASSQDPGGDQYF
TGCGCCAGCAGCCAAGACCCAGGGGGTGACCAGTACTTC
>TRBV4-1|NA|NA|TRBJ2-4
CASSQDTGWKNIQYF
TGCGCCAGCAGCCAAGATACCGGTTGGAAAAACATTCAGTACTTC
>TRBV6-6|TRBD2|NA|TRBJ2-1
CASSVTSGAYNEQFF
TGTGCCAGCAGTGTGACTAGCGGGGCCTACAATGAGCAGTTCTTC
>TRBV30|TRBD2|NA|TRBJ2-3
CAWTSGASGTDTQYF
TGTGCCTGGACAAGCGGGGCTAGCGGCACAGATACGCAGTATTTT
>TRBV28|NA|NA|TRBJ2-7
CASSLWAPSGSPEQYF
TGTGCCAGCAGTTTATGGGCCCCGAGTGGTTCTCCCGAGCAGTACTTC
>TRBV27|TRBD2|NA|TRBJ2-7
CASREAGNYEQYF
TGTGCCAGCAGGGAAGCGGGAAACTACGAGCAGTACTTC
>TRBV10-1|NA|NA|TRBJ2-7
CASSKTGTGYEQYF
TGCGCCAGCAGTAAAACCGGGACCGGTTACGAGCAGTACTTC
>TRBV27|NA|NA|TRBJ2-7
CATSETGQAYEQYF
TGTGCCACCTCGGAAACAGGGCAAGCCTACGAGCAGTACTTC
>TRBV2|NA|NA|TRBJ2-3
CASSGRAFTDTQYF
TGTGCCAGCAGTGGGCGTGCTTTCACAGATACGCAGTATTTT
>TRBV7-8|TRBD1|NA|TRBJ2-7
CASSLSVIRESTGGELTYEQYF
TGTGCCAGCAGCTTAAGCGTCATCCGCGAATCCACAGGGGGCGAACTAACCTACGAGCAGTACTTC
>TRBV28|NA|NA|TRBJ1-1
CASRPLRPDVNTEAFF
TGTGCCAGCAGACCCCTGCGTCCAGACGTGAACACTGAAGCTTTCTTT
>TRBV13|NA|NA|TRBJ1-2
CASSLHPGDYGYTF
TGTGCCAGCAGCTTGCACCCAGGGGACTATGGCTACACCTTC
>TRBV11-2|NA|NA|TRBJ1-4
CASSLVYSVREKLFF
TGTGCCAGCAGCTTAGTGTACTCAGTACGGGAAAAACTGTTTTTT
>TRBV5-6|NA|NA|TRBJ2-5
CASSFSGWRETQYF
TGTGCCAGCAGCTTCAGCGGGTGGCGGGAGACCCAGTACTTC
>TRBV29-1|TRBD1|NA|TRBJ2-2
CSVRTGRRGELFF
TGCAGCGTCAGGACAGGGCGGCGAGGAGAGCTGTTTTTT
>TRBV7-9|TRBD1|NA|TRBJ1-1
CASSSGGQNTEAFF
TGTGCCAGCAGCTCAGGGGGGCAGAACACTGAAGCTTTCTTT